The 17 T cell receptor beta chains below all came from one sample that was sequenced in a study of blood T cell repertoires in COVID-19. Profiling relied on immunoSEQ multiplex PCR, and the TCRdb table lists in-frame clones only, not all of them. The data hold 100,000 to 150,000 clones, with 81% observed a single time. The sample consisted of peripheral blood. These receptors all stem from a man aged 25-45 years with COVID-19, enrolled during active disease.

This chain joins TRBV10-3 and TRBJ2-7, with 10 bases identical to TRBD1. V gave up 6 bases and J gave up 9 bases; unmatched junction bases: 5. The CDR3 is 12 residues long. Germline V gene data show CDR1 as ENHRY and CDR2 as SYGVKD. The CDR3 nucleotides read TGTGCCATCAGCGGGACAGGGGAGAGGCAGTACTTC. Translating it yields CAISGTGERQYF.

This clone was recorded only once. The V and J genes are TRBV27 and TRBJ2-5; 13 bases align to TRBD2. Germline CDR1 reads MNHEY; CDR2 reads SMNVEV (reference sequence). J lost 5 bases, V lost 5 bases, and 5 bases had no gene match. The CDR3 is 15 residues long. CDR3 DNA sequence: TGTGCCAGCAGTCCCCGACTAGCGGGAGGTGAGACCCAGTACTTC. This codes for CASSPRLAGGETQYF.

V gene TRBV19 combines with J gene TRBJ1-1; D not resolved. CDR1 is LNHDA, CDR2 SQIVND, per germline (reference sequence). The CDR3 is 10 residues long. The V gene lost 10 bases and the J gene lost 1 base, with 4 bases spanning the gap. In DNA form, the CDR3 reads TGTGCCACCGGGAACACTGAAGCTTTCTTT. This translates into CATGNTEAFF.

The V call is TRBV7-3, the J call TRBJ1-6; 10 bases fit TRBD1. Germline CDR1 and CDR2: SGHTA and FQGTGA. The J segment lost 8 bases and the V segment lost 8 bases, leaving 0 bases of the junction unmatched. There are 12 residues in the CDR3. The chain's CDR3 is CASGTGDSPLHF. Here the CDR3 DNA reads TGTGCCAGCGGGACAGGGGATTCACCCCTCCACTTT.

This chain uses TRBV11-3 with TRBJ1-6; no reliable D call. Per the germline V gene, CDR1 is SGHNT and CDR2 is YENEEA. There are 16 residues in the CDR3. The V and J ends lost 4 bases and 7 bases respectively, with 17 bases between them. The CDR3 here is CASSSNIREKNSPLHF. As DNA, the CDR3 is TGTGCCAGCAGCTCGAATATCCGGGAGAAGAATTCACCCCTCCACTTT.

In its sample, this clone was seen a few times. This chain joins TRBV2 and TRBJ2-7; 9 bases are shared with TRBD2. From germline, CDR1 is SNHLY and CDR2 FYNNEI. CDR3 length: 13 residues. After removal of 4 bases from V and 7 bases from J, the junction contained 5 bases not matched to a gene. CDR3 in DNA: TGTGCCAGCAGTGGGACTAGCGTAGGTGAGCAGTACTTC. Translation gives CASSGTSVGEQYF.

The chain combines TRBV11-1 with TRBJ2-7, with D perhaps TRBD1 (5 bases). Germline assignment: CDR1 SGHAT and CDR2 FQDESV (reference sequence). The CDR3 length is 14 residues. The V and J ends lost 3 bases and 5 bases respectively, with 14 bases between them. The CDR3 bases are TGTGCCAGCAGCTTGGGGCAGTGGAACCACGAGCAGTACTTC. Its translation is CASSLGQWNHEQYF.

This chain connects TRBV6-5 to TRBJ2-7, with TRBD2 as a possible D gene (6 bases). V was shortened by 3 bases and J by 0 bases, with 12 bases between the two germline ends. Germline CDR1 and CDR2: MNHEY and SVGAGI. This CDR3 region has 15 residues. The CDR3 is CASSYTRDSSYEQYF. CDR3 coding DNA: TGTGCCAGCAGTTATACGCGGGATTCCTCCTACGAGCAGTACTTC.

This sequence joins TRBV9 and TRBJ2-7; TRBD2 might be the D (6 bases). V dropped 3 bases and J dropped 6 bases, with 16 bases sitting between them. This CDR3 region has 14 residues. The germline V gene encodes CDR1 SGDLS and CDR2 YYNGEE. CDR3 coding DNA: TGTGCCAGCAGCGACCGGGACTCCATTAGCGAGCAGTACTTC. Its translation: CASSDRDSISEQYF.

The chain is built from TRBV7-9 and TRBJ2-1, with 9 bases matching TRBD2. This CDR3 spans 15 amino acids. With 4 bases clipped from V and 9 bases from J, the junction kept 10 bases outside the gene matches. Germline CDR1 is SEHNR and CDR2 is FQNEAQ (reference sequence). CDR3 loop: CASSYRTSAIVEQFF. CDR3 sequence (DNA): TGTGCCAGCAGCTACCGGACTAGCGCCATTGTTGAGCAGTTCTTC.

The chain recombines TRBV6-2 or TRBV6-3 with TRBJ2-2; weak D call: TRBD1 (5 bases). The V end lost 5 bases, the J end lost 3 bases, and 7 bases lay between the germline ends. The germline CDR1 and CDR2 sequences are MNHEY and SVGEGT. The CDR3 has 13 amino acids. The CDR3, as DNA: TGTGCCAGCAGTAAGACAGACACCGGGGAGCTGTTTTTT. Translation: CASSKTDTGELFF.

The chain joins TRBV6-1 to TRBJ1-6; 9 nucleotides align to TRBD1. The CDR3 loop spans 17 amino acids. V dropped 4 bases and J dropped 3; count of bases not matched to a gene: 7. In germline, CDR1 is MNHNS, CDR2 SASEGT. CDR3 DNA: TGTGCCAGCAGTGGGACAGGGGCGGCGTTCTATAATTCACCCCTCCACTTT. It codes for CASSGTGAAFYNSPLHF.

This chain uses TRBV4-1 with TRBJ1-6; D unclear. V lost 4 bases, J lost 9 bases, and 16 bases lay in between. CDR3 length: 15 amino acids. In germline, CDR1 is MGHRA, CDR2 YSYEKL. CDR3 nucleotide sequence: TGCGCCAGCAGCCCCTCGGGAGGGTCGGGTTCACCCCTCCACTTT. Protein: CASSPSGGSGSPLHF.

This chain uses TRBV19 with TRBJ2-3; 12 nucleotides match TRBD2. Germline V lookup: CDR1 LNHDA, CDR2 SQIVND (reference sequence). J was trimmed by 7 bases and V by 7 bases; bases with no gene match: 18. CDR3 length: 18 residues. CDR3 in amino acids: CASNPRGLAGGPRNTQYF. The CDR3 DNA follows: TGTGCCAGTAACCCCAGGGGGCTAGCGGGAGGGCCGAGAAATACGCAGTATTTT.

This clone was found a few times. This chain links TRBV19 with TRBJ1-1, with 7 bases matching TRBD1. This CDR3 has 12 amino acids. CDR1 is LNHDA and CDR2 is SQIVND in the germline V gene (reference sequence). V gave up 4 bases and J gave up 8 bases; unmatched junction bases: 4. CDR3 sequence reads: CASSTGTAEAFF. The CDR3 DNA reads TGTGCCAGTAGTACCGGGACAGCGGAAGCTTTCTTT. The full variable domain, in which reference TRBV19 and TRBJ1-1 provide the parts outside the CDR3, is DGGITQSPKYLFRKEGQNVTLSCEQNLNHDAMYWYRQDPGQGLRLIYYSQIVNDFQKGDIAEGYSVSREKKESFPLTVTSAQKNPTAFYLCASSTGTAEAFFGQGTRLTVV.

This clone has only one observation. This chain uses TRBV7-6 with TRBJ2-7; TRBD2 is a possible D gene (5 bases). This CDR3 is 15 amino acids long. Deletions cut 7 bases from V and 0 bases from J, with 16 bases between. Germline lookup yields CDR1 SGHVS and CDR2 FNYEAQ. This CDR3 reads CASTLNSAGSYEQYF. CDR3 in DNA: TGTGCCAGCACCTTGAATAGTGCGGGCTCCTACGAGCAGTACTTC.

J is TRBJ2-7 and V is TRBV3-1 (or the pseudogene TRBV3-2); 8 bases agree with TRBD2. The CDR3 covers 15 residues. The V segment lost 6 bases and the J segment 3 bases; nucleotides outside the gene matches: 10. The germline gives CDR1 LGHDT, CDR2 YNNKEL (reference sequence). Written as DNA, the CDR3 is TGTGCCAGCAGTCCCCCGGGACTAGGGTACTACGAGCAGTACTTC. Its protein is CASSPPGLGYYEQYF.